This T cell receptor beta chain originates from a study of blood T cell repertoires in COVID-19. Overall study: Material from acute and convalescent COVID-19 was sourced from the United States, Italy and Spain. From T cells, B-cell-depleted T cells, or PBMCs came the material, which was cDNA or gDNA.

Study processing details: Amplification of reference gene primers provided the estimated nucleated cell counts. Produced via immunoSEQ multiplex PCR; TCRdb's table is partial and in-frame only. That table supplies the V and J calls and clone size; D and trimming were determined from the DNA. The sample shows about 150,000 clones, more than 75% of them seen only once. The V and J ends lost 4 bases and 5 bases, in that order; junction bases with no gene match: 9. The CDR3 covers 16 residues. Germline loops: CDR1 LGHDT, CDR2 YNNKEL (reference sequence). V is TRBV3-1 (or the pseudogene TRBV3-2) and J is TRBJ2-5, with 11 positions matching TRBD2. This clonotype was sampled from a human donor with acute or convalescent COVID-19. The donor label of this sample is uncertain. Material: peripheral blood. CDR3 sequence: CASSPTGTSGHETQYF. The CDR3 region has the DNA TGTGCCAGCAGCCCCACCGGGACTAGCGGACATGAGACCCAGTACTTC.